This T cell receptor beta chain was captured in a study of CD4 T cells in relation to SARS-CoV-2 and coronaviruses. Profiled with immunoSEQ multiplex PCR; TCRdb holds only in-frame clones, not every one. Of 60,000 or so clones in the sample, 94% were seen once. Unexposed donor CD4+ T cells date from about 2011-2018, before the COVID-19 pandemic. As regards this clone: Its antigen is unidentified.

The V and J ends lost 4 bases and 6 bases, in that order; junction bases with no gene match: 9. This CDR3 spans 16 amino acids. In germline, CDR1 is LGHNA, CDR2 YNFKEQ. Study-wide findings and caveats: Compared with monoreactive clones, crossreactive clones showed significantly weaker SARS-CoV-2 expansion. Culture-expanded clones reflect memory recall rather than primary priming during culture. No donor gave both pre-pandemic and post-infection samples. The cross-reactivity analysis covered only spike protein, not other viral proteins.

The material sequenced was naive CD4+ T cells from PBMCs. The subset was: naive CD4+ T cells isolated by negative enrichment. The chain has TRBV4-2 and TRBJ2-1, with 10 bases matching TRBD1. This clonotype was obtained from a human donor in good health. CDR3 DNA sequence: TGTGCCAGCAGCCGGGGGACAGGGGTGGATTTCAATGAGCAGTTCTTC. Protein sequence: CASSRGTGVDFNEQFF.